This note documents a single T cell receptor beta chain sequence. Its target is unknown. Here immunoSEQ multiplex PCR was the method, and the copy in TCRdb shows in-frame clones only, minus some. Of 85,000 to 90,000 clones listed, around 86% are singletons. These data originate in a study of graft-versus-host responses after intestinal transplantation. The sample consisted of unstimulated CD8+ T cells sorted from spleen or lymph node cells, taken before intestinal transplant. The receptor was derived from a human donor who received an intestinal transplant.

This chain's CDR3 is CASQRGQGSDTQYF. In DNA form, the CDR3 reads TGCGCCAGCCAGAGGGGACAGGGTTCAGATACGCAGTATTTT. The chain is built from TRBV5-1 and TRBJ2-3; 9 positions agree with TRBD1. J gave up 4 bases and V 7 bases, and 7 bases lay outside the gene matches. Germline V gene lookup returns CDR1 SGHRS and CDR2 YFSETQ. This CDR3 is built from 14 residues.